Following are 22 T cell receptor beta chains from one sample sequenced in a study of OX40 agonist ivuxolimab in advanced cancers. The assay was immunoSEQ multiplex PCR, and TCRdb's table has in-frame clones only and misses some. This sample carries tens of thousands of clones, roughly 80% of them seen once, and the ten largest clones take about a quarter. The sequences come from CD4+ or CD8+ T cells sorted from blood, collected in a trial of the OX40 agonist ivuxolimab. These receptors came from an adult with an advanced solid tumor such as melanoma, head and neck, liver or kidney cancer.

This clone appeared a single time. The chain joins TRBV19 to TRBJ2-2, with D uncertain. This CDR3 has 12 residues. Trimming cost V 2 bases and J 8 bases, with 6 bases left between them. CDR1 and CDR2 (germline): LNHDA, SQIVND (reference sequence). For the CDR3, the DNA is TGTGCCAGTAGTATAACCGTTGGGGAGCTGTTTTTT. This encodes CASSITVGELFF. Full variable domain (missing parts from reference TRBV19 and TRBJ2-2): DGGITQSPKYLFRKEGQNVTLSCEQNLNHDAMYWYRQDPGQGLRLIYYSQIVNDFQKGDIAEGYSVSREKKESFPLTVTSAQKNPTAFYLCASSITVGELFFGEGSRLTVL.

The chain joins TRBV13 to TRBJ1-4; TRBD1 might be the D (5 bases). The CDR3 runs to 14 residues. Germline assignment: CDR1 PRHDT and CDR2 FYEKMQ (reference sequence). V dropped 7 bases and J dropped 7 bases, with 16 bases sitting between them. DNA for the CDR3: TGTGCCAGCACTTCGGGGGGGGAGCGTGAAAAACTGTTTTTT. Its protein product is CASTSGGEREKLFF.

The chain combines TRBV7-9 with TRBJ2-7; tentative D call: TRBD1 (6 bases). V dropped 1 base and J dropped 0 bases, with 16 bases sitting between them. This CDR3 is 17 amino acids long. Germline V gene data show CDR1 as SEHNR and CDR2 as FQNEAQ (reference sequence). The CDR3 DNA reads TGTGCCAGCAGCTTAGATTTAGGACAGTCGAGCTCCTACGAGCAGTACTTC. Protein sequence: CASSLDLGQSSSYEQYF.

V gene TRBV7-7 combines with J gene TRBJ2-7, with D possibly being TRBD1 (6 bases). The CDR3 totals 13 residues. Looked up from germline, CDR1 is SSHAT and CDR2 is FNYEAQ (reference sequence). V shed 5 bases and J shed 7 bases, with 15 bases lying between them. The chain's CDR3 is CASSRTRGWEQYF. CDR3 DNA: TGTGCCAGCAGCCGTACAAGGGGGTGGGAGCAGTACTTC.

The gene calls are TRBV27 and TRBJ2-6; 8 bases match TRBD1. The germline CDR1 and CDR2 sequences are MNHEY and SMNVEV (reference sequence). The V segment lost 6 bases and the J segment 0 bases; nucleotides outside the gene matches: 7. There are 17 residues in the CDR3. The CDR3 DNA follows: TGTGCCAGCAGACTACAGGGGGTCAGCTCTGGGGCCAACGTCCTGACTTTC. Its translation is CASRLQGVSSGANVLTF.

V gene TRBV21-1 combines with J gene TRBJ1-2. TRBV21-1 is classified as a pseudogene. This CDR3 spans 14 amino acids. CDR3 loop: CASSKKGILYGYTF. DNA of the CDR3: TGTGCCAGCAGCAAAAAAGGGATCCTCTATGGCTACACCTTC.

This clone was picked up many times. The chain carries TRBV27 and TRBJ2-7; D remains ambiguous. The V gene lost 5 bases and the J gene lost 3 bases, with 8 bases spanning the gap. Germline V gene lookup returns CDR1 MNHEY and CDR2 SMNVEV (reference sequence). The CDR3 is 12 amino acids. The CDR3 sequence: CASSADSYEQYF. DNA for the CDR3: TGTGCCAGCAGTGCCGATAGCTACGAGCAGTACTTC.

This clone was seen a few times. CDR3 protein: CASSWTTSGTDEQYF. CDR3 DNA sequence: TGTGCCAGCAGTTGGACGACTAGCGGGACCGACGAGCAGTACTTC. The chain is built from TRBV27 and TRBJ2-7; 11 positions match TRBD2. The ends lost 4 bases at V and 5 bases at J; junction bases unmatched: 7. Germline V lookup: CDR1 MNHEY, CDR2 SMNVEV (reference sequence). The CDR3 is 15 amino acids.

The chain is built from TRBV2 and TRBJ2-1; 9 nucleotides line up with TRBD1. The germline CDR1 and CDR2 sequences are SNHLY and FYNNEI. The V gene end was trimmed by 10 bases and the J gene end by 6 bases; junction bases not matched to a gene: 7. CDR3 size: 13 residues. CDR3 protein: CAIQGQGPNEQFF. The CDR3 coding sequence is TGTGCCATCCAGGGACAGGGCCCCAATGAGCAGTTCTTC.

The table lists this clone with a count of one. V gene TRBV4-1 combines with J gene TRBJ2-7; D remains ambiguous. The V end was cut by 1 base, the J end by 3 bases, with 7 bases between. CDR1 is MGHRA, CDR2 YSYEKL, per germline. The CDR3 spans 13 residues. CDR3 region: CASSQGVLYEQYF. The CDR3 nucleotides read TGCGCCAGCAGCCAAGGGGTACTCTACGAGCAGTACTTC.

This clone is labeled medium-sized. The rearrangement links TRBV19 to TRBJ1-1; 7 nucleotides align to TRBD1. The junction had 7 bases not matched to a gene; V was cut back by 4 bases and J by 5 bases. Germline V gives CDR1 LNHDA, CDR2 SQIVND (reference sequence). This CDR3 region has 14 residues. The CDR3 loop reads CASSTRGAGTEAFF. The CDR3 DNA follows: TGTGCCAGTAGTACCAGGGGGGCTGGGACTGAAGCTTTCTTT.

This chain uses TRBV28 with TRBJ2-1; D possibly corresponds to TRBD1 (5 bases). V was clipped by 1 base and J by 9 bases, with 7 bases between them. The germline V gene has CDR1 MDHEN and CDR2 SYDVKM. The CDR3 is 12 residues long. As DNA, the CDR3 is TGTGCCAGCAGTTTATTGGGGCCTGAGCAGTTCTTC. This gives the protein CASSLLGPEQFF.

The chain uses TRBV15 and TRBJ1-2, with 7 bases lining up with TRBD1. This CDR3 contains 15 residues. Germline V gives CDR1 LNHNV, CDR2 YYDKDF (reference sequence). Trimming cost V 5 bases and J 3 bases; bases outside gene matches: 9. Here the CDR3 reads CATSQMGQGDYGYTF. The CDR3 DNA reads as TGTGCCACCAGCCAGATGGGGCAGGGGGACTATGGCTACACCTTC. The complete variable domain, with remaining parts taken from reference TRBV15 and TRBJ1-2, reads DAMVIQNPRYQVTQFGKPVTLSCSQTLNHNVMYWYQQKSSQAPKLLFHYYDKDFNNEADTPDNFQSRRPNTSFCFLDIRSPGLGDTAMYLCATSQMGQGDYGYTFGSGTRLTVV.

Remarks on this clone: Germline and junction disagree at one end, which may indicate a read error. This chain uses TRBV27 with TRBJ2-1; unclear D gene. CDR3 size: 16 residues. CDR1 is MNHEY and CDR2 is SMNVEV in the germline V gene (reference sequence). CDR3 sequence: CASSLEVFRAYDEQFF. In DNA form, the CDR3 reads TGTGCCAGCAGTTTAGAGGTTTTTAGGGCCTACGATGAGCAGTTCTTC.

This chain links TRBV7-3 with TRBJ2-7, with D perhaps matching TRBD2 (7 bases). Germline CDR1 reads SGHTA; CDR2 reads FQGTGA. V was pared by 2 bases and J by 1 base, with 9 bases between. The length of the CDR3 is 14 residues. Here the CDR3 reads CASSLGGASYEQYF. The CDR3 nucleotides read TGTGCCAGCAGCTTAGGGGGGGCGTCCTACGAGCAGTACTTC.

The J gene is TRBJ2-1, the V gene TRBV4-1; D is possibly TRBD2 (5 bases). This CDR3 has 15 amino acids. The V gene's germline CDR1 is MGHRA and CDR2 YSYEKL. The V end lost 2 bases, the J end lost 5 bases, and 13 bases lay between the germline ends. CDR3 nucleotide sequence: TGCGCCAGCAGCCAATGGACTCCCGGAGACAATGAGCAGTTCTTC. Protein product: CASSQWTPGDNEQFF.

V usage is TRBV9 and J usage is TRBJ1-1; D remains ambiguous. The germline gives CDR1 SGDLS, CDR2 YYNGEE. V gave up 3 bases and J gave up 7 bases, with 13 bases separating them. This CDR3 is 13 amino acids long. The CDR3 is CASSAGVYGEAFF. DNA for the CDR3: TGTGCCAGCAGCGCTGGGGTCTACGGTGAAGCTTTCTTT.

This chain links TRBV9 with TRBJ2-2, with TRBD2 matching over 8 bases. V dropped 3 bases and J dropped 5; count of bases not matched to a gene: 6. The CDR3 covers 15 residues. The germline CDR1 and CDR2 sequences are SGDLS and YYNGEE. As DNA, the CDR3 is TGTGCCAGCAGCGCCCCGGTAGCGGGGACCGGGGAGCTGTTTTTT. It codes for CASSAPVAGTGELFF. The variable domain in full, with the rest retrieved from reference TRBV9 and TRBJ2-2, is DSGVTQTPKHLITATGQRVTLRCSPRSGDLSVYWYQQSLDQGLQFLIQYYNGEERAKGNILERFSAQQFPDLHSELNLSSLELGDSALYFCASSAPVAGTGELFFGEGSRLTVL.

This sequence joins TRBV10-1 and TRBJ2-7, with D unclear. CDR1 and CDR2 from the germline V gene are WNHNN and SYGVQD (reference sequence). V dropped 0 bases and J dropped 3 bases, with 3 bases sitting between them. The CDR3 extends over 12 amino acids. The CDR3 region is CASSESGYEQYF. In DNA form, the CDR3 reads TGCGCCAGCAGTGAGTCGGGCTACGAGCAGTACTTC.

This clone was counted a few times. The gene calls are TRBV10-3 and TRBJ2-7, with TRBD2 identical over 9 bases. The CDR3 totals 15 residues. Trimming removed 0 bases from V and 3 bases from J; junction bases left unmatched: 3. Per germline, CDR1 ENHRY and CDR2 SYGVKD. CDR3 sequence reads: CAISESSGSFYEQYF. The CDR3 DNA reads TGTGCCATCAGTGAGTCTAGCGGGAGCTTCTACGAGCAGTACTTC.

The V gene is TRBV7-9, the J gene TRBJ1-2; a weak D match, TRBD1 (6 bases). The CDR3 is 14 amino acids. The V gene's germline CDR1 is SEHNR and CDR2 FQNEAQ (reference sequence). Trimming pared 5 bases from V and 4 bases from J, leaving 14 bases between. CDR3 DNA sequence: TGTGCCAGCAGCGGAATCGGACAGTTCTATGGCTACACCTTC. It is translated as CASSGIGQFYGYTF.

The rearrangement links TRBV27 to TRBJ1-1, with D maybe TRBD1 (5 bases). CDR3 length: 13 amino acids. Germline V gene lookup returns CDR1 MNHEY and CDR2 SMNVEV (reference sequence). V was pared by 6 bases and J by 6 bases, with 14 bases between. The CDR3 sequence: CASSHGGSAEAFF. The CDR3 DNA sequence: TGTGCCAGCAGCCATGGGGGGAGCGCTGAAGCTTTCTTT.